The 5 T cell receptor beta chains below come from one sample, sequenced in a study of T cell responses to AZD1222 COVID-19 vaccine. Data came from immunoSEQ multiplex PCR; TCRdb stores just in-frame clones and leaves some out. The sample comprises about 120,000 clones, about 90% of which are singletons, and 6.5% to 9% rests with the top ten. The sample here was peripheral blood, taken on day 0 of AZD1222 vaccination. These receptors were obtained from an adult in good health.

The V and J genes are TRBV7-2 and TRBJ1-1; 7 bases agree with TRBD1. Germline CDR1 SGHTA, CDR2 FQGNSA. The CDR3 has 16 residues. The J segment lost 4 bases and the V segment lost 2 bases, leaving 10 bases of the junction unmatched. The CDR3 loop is CASSLRTGALSTEAFF. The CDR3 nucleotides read TGTGCCAGCAGCTTACGTACAGGGGCGTTGAGCACTGAAGCTTTCTTT. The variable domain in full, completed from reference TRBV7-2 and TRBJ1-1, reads GAGVSQSPSNKVTEKGKDVELRCDPISGHTALYWYRQSLGQGLEFLIYFQGNSAPDKSGLPSDRFSAERTGGSVSTLTIQRTQQEDSAVYLCASSLRTGALSTEAFFGQGTRLTVV.

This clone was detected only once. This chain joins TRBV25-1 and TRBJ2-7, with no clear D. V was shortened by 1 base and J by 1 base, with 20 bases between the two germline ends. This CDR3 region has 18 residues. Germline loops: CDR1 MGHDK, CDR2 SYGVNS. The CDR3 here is CASSEFPPGGALSYEQYF. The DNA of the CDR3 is TGTGCCAGCAGTGAATTCCCCCCGGGTGGCGCACTTTCCTACGAGCAGTACTTC.

CDR3 protein: CASSSQTGANTGELFF. CDR3 sequence (DNA): TGTGCCAGCAGCTCCCAGACAGGGGCGAACACCGGGGAGCTGTTTTTT. The rearrangement joins TRBV5-5 to TRBJ2-2; 8 bases line up with TRBD1. CDR1 is SGHKS and CDR2 is YYEKEE in the germline V gene (reference sequence). CDR3 size: 16 residues. J gave up 0 bases and V 3 bases, and 4 bases lay outside the gene matches.

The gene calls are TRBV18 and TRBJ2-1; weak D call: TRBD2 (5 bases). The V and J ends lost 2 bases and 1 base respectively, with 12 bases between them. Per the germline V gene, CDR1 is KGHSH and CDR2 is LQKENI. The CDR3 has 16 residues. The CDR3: CASSPTRSGSYNEQFF. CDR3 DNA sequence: TGTGCCAGCTCACCAACGAGGAGCGGTTCCTACAATGAGCAGTTCTTC.

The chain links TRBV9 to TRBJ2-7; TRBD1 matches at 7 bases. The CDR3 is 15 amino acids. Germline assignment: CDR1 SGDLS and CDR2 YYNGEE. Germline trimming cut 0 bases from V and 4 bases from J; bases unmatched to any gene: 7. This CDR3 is CASSVGRGRVYEQYF. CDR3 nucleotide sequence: TGTGCCAGCAGCGTAGGAAGGGGGCGCGTGTACGAGCAGTACTTC.